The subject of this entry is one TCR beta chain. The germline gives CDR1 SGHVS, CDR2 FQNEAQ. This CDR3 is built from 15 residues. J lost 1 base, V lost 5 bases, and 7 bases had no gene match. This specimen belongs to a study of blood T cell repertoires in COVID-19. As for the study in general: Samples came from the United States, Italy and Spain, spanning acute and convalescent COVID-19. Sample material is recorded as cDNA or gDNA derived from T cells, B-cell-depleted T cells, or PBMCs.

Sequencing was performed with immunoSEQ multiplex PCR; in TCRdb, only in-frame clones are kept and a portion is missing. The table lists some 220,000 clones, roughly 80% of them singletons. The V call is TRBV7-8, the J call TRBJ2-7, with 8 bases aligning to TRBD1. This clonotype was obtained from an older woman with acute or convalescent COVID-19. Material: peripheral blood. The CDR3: CASSRTGQGSYEQYF. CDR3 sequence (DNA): TGTGCCAGCAGCCGTACCGGACAGGGATCCTACGAGCAGTACTTC.